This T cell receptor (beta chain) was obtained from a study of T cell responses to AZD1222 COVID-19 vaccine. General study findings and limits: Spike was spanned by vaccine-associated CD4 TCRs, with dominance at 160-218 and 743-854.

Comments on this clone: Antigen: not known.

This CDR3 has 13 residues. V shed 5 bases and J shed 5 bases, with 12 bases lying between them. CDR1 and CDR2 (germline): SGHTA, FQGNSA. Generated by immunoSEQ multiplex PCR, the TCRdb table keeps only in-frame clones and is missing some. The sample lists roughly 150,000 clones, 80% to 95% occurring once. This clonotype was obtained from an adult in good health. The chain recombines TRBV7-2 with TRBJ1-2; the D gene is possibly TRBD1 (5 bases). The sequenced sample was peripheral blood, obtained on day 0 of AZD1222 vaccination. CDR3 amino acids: CASSGAGFYGYTF. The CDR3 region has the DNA TGTGCCAGCAGCGGGGCAGGGTTTTATGGCTACACCTTC.